This record looks at one T cell receptor (beta chain) sequence and its context. Its antigen remains unidentified. The primer mix had 60 Vbeta and 13 Jbeta primers. Source study methods: Unique TCR beta chains numbered about 79 million in a later analysis, with roughly 10 million shared. Only in-frame clones appear in the TCRdb table, and some are missing; sequencing was by immunoSEQ multiplex PCR. The V and J calls and the clone size are those of that table, but D and trimming were determined from the DNA. The table has about 240,000 clones, around 80% seen once; the top ten hold roughly 5%. Though nominally healthy at sampling, donors likely had unrecorded immune exposures. This sample stems from a study of cytomegalovirus exposure and HLA in healthy donors. Study observations and caveats: In a later analysis, TCR association rates varied by HLA locus: DRB1 most, HLA-C fewest. Prior analysis indicated that the majority of TCR beta V segments exhibited productivity approximately 87% or approximately 30% of the time.

The origin of this receptor is a woman aged 40-49 years in good health and CMV-seropositive. Source material: PBMCs.

CDR3 in DNA: TGTGCCATGCAGGGGCTGCGATCCTACGAGCAGTACTTC. Its translation: CAMQGLRSYEQYF. J is TRBJ2-7 and V is TRBV6-1; weak D call: TRBD1 (6 bases). The CDR3 spans 13 residues. V gave up 10 bases and J gave up 1 base, with 14 bases separating them. Germline V lookup: CDR1 MNHNS, CDR2 SASEGT.